This T cell receptor (beta chain) was sequenced for a study of control samples from healthy donors and cancer patients. The CDR3 extends over 14 amino acids. Deletions cut 2 bases from V and 2 bases from J, with 9 bases between. Germline CDR1 and CDR2: MNHEY and SMNVEV (reference sequence). TCRdb's copy holds only in-frame clones and misses some; the assay was immunoSEQ multiplex PCR. The repertoire holds about 55,000 clones, with 95% to 96% as singletons. The chain combines TRBV27 with TRBJ1-2; weak D call: TRBD1 (5 bases). The TCR sequence derives from a woman aged 18-30 years in good health. Source material: blood. The CDR3, as DNA: TGTGCCAGCAGTTTAGACAGAGCCAACTATGGCTACACCTTC. This sequence encodes CASSLDRANYGYTF.